This TCR beta chain was identified during a study of Graves' ophthalmopathy and Graves' hyperthyroidism. This clonotype was picked up many times. Scientists amplified the TCR beta CDR3 regions from RNA transcripts. Second-round multiplex PCR came after first-round RT-PCR with HTBI primers. TCRdb used MiXCR to reprocess the multiplex PCR reads, holding one entry per CDR3 protein. Here the sample spans nearly 400,000 distinct CDR3 sequences, 15% to 20% being singletons. This CDR3 is built from 14 residues. Looked up from germline, CDR1 is SNHLY and CDR2 is FYNNEI. The junction had 3 bases not matched to a gene; V was cut back by 5 bases and J by 3 bases. Certain patients were not enrolled. These were patients with other autoimmune diseases, uncontrolled infections, pregnancy or lactation. Thyroid ultrasound, orbital computed tomography, TRAb, serum thyroxine and clinical symptoms formed the basis of diagnosis.

The sequence was collected from a woman younger than 35 with Graves' ophthalmopathy. The V gene is TRBV2, the J gene TRBJ1-2; TRBD1 matches 10 bases. The source material was peripheral blood. Here the CDR3 reads CASSPDRGDYGYTF. CDR3 nucleotide sequence: TGTGCCAGCAGTCCGGACAGGGGGGACTATGGCTACACCTTC. The entire variable domain, with the rest obtained from reference TRBV2 and TRBJ1-2, is as follows: EPEVTQTPSHQVTQMGQEVILRCVPISNHLYFYWYRQILGQKVEFLVSFYNNEISEKSEIFDDQFSVERPDGSNFTLKIRSTKLEDSAMYFCASSPDRGDYGYTFGSGTRLTVV.